This TCR beta chain is from a study of CD8+CD57+ T cells in acquired aplastic anemia. Study information: DNA recovered from sorted CD4+ and CD8+ cells had a mean of approximately 3 ug.

All patients picked for sequencing had shown, by flow cytometry, an expansion of CD8+CD57+ cells. Worth noting for this clonotype: No antigen is known for it.

Whole-study findings and limits: Patients and healthy controls showed no significant CD8+ Simpson's diversity difference.

The CDR3 has 11 amino acids. Per germline, CDR1 SNHLY and CDR2 FYNNEI. Genomic DNA, serving as template, underwent TCR beta VDJ and CDR3 profiling. TCRdb re-derived calls from the reads in MiXCR, one entry per CDR3 protein. The table has about 43,000 distinct CDR3 sequences, about 63% seen once. Source material: sorted CD4+, CD8+, or CD8+CD57+ T cells (not recorded which) from PBMCs. V usage is TRBV2 and J usage is TRBJ2-5; D call uncertain. The J call is in doubt because the DNA end fits TRBJ2-7 better. The source of this sequence is a human donor with aplastic anemia. CDR3 residues: CASSVNYEQYF. DNA of the CDR3: TGTGCCAGCAGTGTGAACTACGAGCAGTACTTC.